The next 15 T cell receptor beta chains were all read from a single sample in a study of T cells after yellow fever vaccination. In TCRdb, the 5' RACE reads were re-called with MiXCR into one record per CDR3 protein. The sample has 250,000 to 300,000 distinct CDR3 sequences, about 5% seen once; the top ten hold under 3.5%. The source material was CD4+ T cells sorted from PBMCs, sampled on the day of the yellow fever booster vaccination. These TCRs come from a man younger than 35 who received the YFV17D yellow fever vaccine.

This clonotype was recorded many times. The chain employs TRBV4-1 and TRBJ2-1, with D perhaps given as TRBD1 or TRBD2 (5 bases each). Germline V lookup: CDR1 MGHRA, CDR2 YSYEKL. V lost 3 bases and J lost 3, with 15 bases in between. The CDR3 consists of 16 residues. The CDR3 bases are TGCGCCAGCAGCCAGAGGGGCCTGGGAGACTACAATGAGCAGTTCTTC. Translating gives CASSQRGLGDYNEQFF.

Only a few counts were recorded for this clonotype. The chain combines TRBV5-5 with TRBJ2-6; D is undetermined. This CDR3 has 17 amino acids. The V and J ends lost 2 bases and 0 bases respectively, with 12 bases between them. Germline values: CDR1 SGHKS, CDR2 YYEKEE (reference sequence). The CDR3 nucleotides read TGTGCCAGCAGCTTAAAAGCCATAAACTCTGGGGCCAACGTCCTGACTTTC. Amino acids: CASSLKAINSGANVLTF.

This clonotype came up a few times. This chain connects TRBV4-3 to TRBJ2-5; tentatively, D is TRBD1 (5 bases). The CDR3 length is 15 residues. Trimming took 2 bases from V and 5 from J, leaving 15 bases between them. Germline V gene lookup returns CDR1 LGHNA and CDR2 YSLEER. In nucleotides, the CDR3 is TGCGCCAGCAGCCAAACCCCCCGGCAGGGTGAGACCCAGTACTTC. Translated, it gives CASSQTPRQGETQYF.

V and J are TRBV20-1 and TRBJ1-5; the D gene is possibly TRBD1 (6 bases). The germline V gene encodes CDR1 DFQATT and CDR2 SNEGSKA (reference sequence). The CDR3 runs to 13 residues. The CDR3 protein is CSAVRGSNQPQHF. The CDR3 region has the DNA TGCAGCGCAGTCAGGGGTTCCAATCAGCCCCAGCATTTT.

V and J are TRBV5-6 and TRBJ2-3; the match to TRBD1 covers 8 bases. The CDR3 spans 16 residues. Germline V gene sequence: CDR1 SGHDT, CDR2 YYEEEE. J was trimmed by 3 bases and V by 1 base; bases with no gene match: 7. The CDR3 sequence is CASSLQGAGLTDTQYF. CDR3 in DNA: TGTGCCAGCAGCTTGCAGGGGGCAGGTCTTACAGATACGCAGTATTTT.

This clonotype was seen a handful of times. The chain couples TRBV6-6 to TRBJ1-4, with no clear D. Per the germline V gene, CDR1 is MNHNY and CDR2 is SVGAGI (reference sequence). The length of the CDR3 is 16 residues. V lost 3 bases, J lost 0 bases, and 11 bases lay in between. The CDR3 protein is CASSYLGQATNEKLFF. Written as DNA, the CDR3 is TGTGCCAGCAGTTATCTTGGGCAGGCAACTAATGAAAAACTGTTTTTT.

The genes are TRBV9 and TRBJ2-5; D unclear. V lost 1 base to trimming and J lost 5 bases, with 12 bases between them. The CDR3 extends over 14 amino acids. CDR1 is SGDLS, CDR2 YYNGEE, per germline. The CDR3 is CASSVWSFMETQYF. The CDR3 DNA follows: TGTGCCAGCAGCGTATGGTCCTTTATGGAGACCCAGTACTTC.

This clonotype was observed at least ten times. The chain is built from TRBV9 and TRBJ2-7, with no clear D. Germline-derived CDR1 and CDR2 are SGDLS and YYNGEE. The CDR3 is made up of 13 amino acids. V lost 2 bases and J lost 6, with 12 bases in between. Here the CDR3 reads CASSVSSMGEQYF. The CDR3 region has the DNA TGTGCCAGCAGCGTTTCCTCTATGGGCGAGCAGTACTTC.

This clonotype was detected ten times or more. This chain uses TRBV20-1 with TRBJ2-1, with 7 bases aligning to TRBD1. The trim removed 5 bases at V and 3 bases at J, leaving 1 base unmatched. Germline CDR1 reads DFQATT; CDR2 reads SNEGSKA (reference sequence). The CDR3 has 12 residues. The CDR3 nucleotides read TGCAGTGCTTCAGGGGGCTACAATGAGCAGTTCTTC. Its protein is CSASGGYNEQFF.

This clonotype was seen only a few times. J is TRBJ2-4 and V is TRBV7-9, with 8 bases identical to TRBD2. The CDR3 consists of 16 residues. The germline V gene has CDR1 SEHNR and CDR2 FQNEAQ (reference sequence). Unmatched junction bases numbered 6, after V lost 2 bases and J lost 3 bases. DNA for the CDR3: TGTGCCAGCAGCTTACGCCGCGGGGGGTTCAAAAACATTCAGTACTTC. This translates into CASSLRRGGFKNIQYF.

The CDR3 DNA is TGCGCCAGCAGCCAAGACTCCGTGTGGCGGGACACTGAAGCTTTCTTT. Amino acid sequence: CASSQDSVWRDTEAFF. This chain joins TRBV4-3 and TRBJ1-1; D call uncertain. Trimming cost V 0 bases and J 3 bases, with 14 bases left between them. CDR1 and CDR2 (germline): LGHNA, YSLEER. The CDR3 spans 16 residues.

This clonotype was observed a handful of times. V is TRBV18 and J is TRBJ2-1; D may be TRBD1 (6 bases). The CDR3 consists of 19 residues. Trimming took off 1 base at V and 2 bases at J, with 21 bases between the two ends. CDR1 is KGHSH and CDR2 is LQKENI in the germline V gene. The CDR3 sequence: CASSPQGANRVVTYNEQFF. The CDR3, as DNA: TGTGCCAGCTCACCACAAGGCGCAAACAGGGTAGTGACCTACAATGAGCAGTTCTTC.

This clonotype came up a few times. The rearrangement joins TRBV2 to TRBJ1-2; D is undetermined. V was cut by 2 bases and J by 8 bases, with 18 bases left in between. Germline V lookup: CDR1 SNHLY, CDR2 FYNNEI. The length of the CDR3 is 15 residues. The CDR3 protein is CASSENLRGRSGYTF. The CDR3 nucleotides are TGTGCCAGCAGTGAAAACCTGAGAGGCAGGAGCGGCTACACCTTC.

This clonotype appeared a few times. The chain recombines TRBV12-3 or TRBV12-4 with TRBJ1-1; D remains unclear. The CDR3 spans 15 residues. V dropped 5 bases and J dropped 3 bases, with 16 bases sitting between them. CDR3 region: CASSRSWTEDTEAFF. The CDR3 DNA is TGTGCCAGCAGTCGCTCTTGGACGGAGGACACTGAAGCTTTCTTT.

This sequence joins TRBV18 and TRBJ1-5, with 7 bases identical to TRBD1. The ends lost 2 bases at V and 2 bases at J; junction bases unmatched: 3. Per the germline V gene, CDR1 is KGHSH and CDR2 is LQKENI. The CDR3 is made up of 15 amino acids. Here the CDR3 reads CASSPSTGGNQPQHF. In DNA form, the CDR3 reads TGTGCCAGCTCACCAAGCACAGGGGGCAATCAGCCCCAGCATTTT.